This T cell receptor beta chain was captured by sequencing in a study of shared clonotypes between healthy human individuals. Overall study context: Donor ages ranged 18 to 49 years: two women, a few men.

The CDR3 length is 16 residues. Trimming stripped 0 bases from V and 3 bases from J, with 12 bases between. Germline assignment: CDR1 MNHEY and CDR2 SVGAGI. Sequencing was performed with immunoSEQ multiplex PCR; in TCRdb, only in-frame clones are kept and a portion is missing. The sample shows about 2.4 million clones, approximately 92% of them seen only once. Sequencing was performed on naive CD4+ T cells sorted from blood. Indicated subset: CD45RA+ positively selected. V is TRBV6-5 and J is TRBJ1-5; TRBD1 might be the D (5 bases). The TCR sequence derives from a man younger than 30 in good health. The CDR3 spells CASSYSSQGANQPQHF. CDR3 DNA sequence: TGTGCCAGCAGTTACTCGAGTCAGGGCGCCAATCAGCCCCAGCATTTT.